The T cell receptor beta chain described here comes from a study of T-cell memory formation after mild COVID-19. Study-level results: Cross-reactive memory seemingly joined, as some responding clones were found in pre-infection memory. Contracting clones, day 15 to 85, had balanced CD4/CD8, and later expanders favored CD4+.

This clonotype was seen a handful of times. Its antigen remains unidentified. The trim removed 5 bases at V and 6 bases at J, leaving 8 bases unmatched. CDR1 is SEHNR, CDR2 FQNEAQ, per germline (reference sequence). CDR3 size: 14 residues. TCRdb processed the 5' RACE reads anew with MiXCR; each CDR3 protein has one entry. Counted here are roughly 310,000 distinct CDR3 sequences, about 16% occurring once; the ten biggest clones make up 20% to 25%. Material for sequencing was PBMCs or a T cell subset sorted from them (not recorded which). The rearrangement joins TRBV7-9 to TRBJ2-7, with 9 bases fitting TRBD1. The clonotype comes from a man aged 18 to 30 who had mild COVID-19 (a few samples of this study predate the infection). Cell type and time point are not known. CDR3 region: CASSIGQGILEQYF. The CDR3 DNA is TGTGCCAGCAGCATTGGACAGGGGATCCTCGAGCAGTACTTC.